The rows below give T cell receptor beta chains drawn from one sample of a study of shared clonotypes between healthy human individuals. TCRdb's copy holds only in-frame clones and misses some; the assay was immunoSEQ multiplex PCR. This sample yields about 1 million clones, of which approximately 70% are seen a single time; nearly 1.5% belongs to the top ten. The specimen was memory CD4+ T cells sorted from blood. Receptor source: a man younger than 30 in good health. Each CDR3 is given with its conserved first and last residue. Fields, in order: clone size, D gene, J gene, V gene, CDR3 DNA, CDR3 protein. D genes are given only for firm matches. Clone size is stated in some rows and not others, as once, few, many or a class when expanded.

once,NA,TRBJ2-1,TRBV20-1,TGCAGTGCTAGAAGGGACACGCAGTTCTTC,CSARRDTQFF
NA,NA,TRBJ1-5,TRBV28,TGTGCCAGCAGTTTTTTTGGGGGCAATCAGCCCCAGCATTTT,CASSFFGGNQPQHF
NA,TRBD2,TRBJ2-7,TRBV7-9,TGTGCCAGCAGCTTAGTCAGCGGGGGCCCATACGAGCAGTACTTC,CASSLVSGGPYEQYF
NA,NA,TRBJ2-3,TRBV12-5,TGTGCTAGTGGTTTCCAGGGGCGAGATACGCAGTATTTT,CASGFQGRDTQYF
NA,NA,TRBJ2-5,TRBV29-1,TGCAACGTTGCCGGACTAATAGTTGAGACCCAGTACTTC,CNVAGLIVETQYF
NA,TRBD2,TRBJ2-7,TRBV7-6,TGTGCCAGCAGCCGACTAGCGGGGGGAACCTACGAGCAGTACTTC,CASSRLAGGTYEQYF
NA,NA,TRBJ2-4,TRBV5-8,TGTGCCAGCAGCTTGTTGGGGGCGGGTAACATTCAGTACTTC,CASSLLGAGNIQYF
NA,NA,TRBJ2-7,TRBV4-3,TGCGCCAGCACCCCAGGGGGGATTTACTTC,CASTPGGIYF
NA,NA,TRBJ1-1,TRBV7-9,TGTGCCAGCAGCTTATCTGCCCTCACTGAAGCTTTCTTT,CASSLSALTEAFF
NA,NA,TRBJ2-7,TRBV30,TGTGCCTGGAAGCAGATGTCCTACGAGCAGTACTTC,CAWKQMSYEQYF
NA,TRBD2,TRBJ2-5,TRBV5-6,TGTGCCAGCAGGCGTTATTACGGGAGGAGGGAGACCCAGTACTTC,CASRRYYGRRETQYF
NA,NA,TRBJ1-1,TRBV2,TGTGCCAGCAGTGAAGCGATCAGTTCCGGGTTAGCTTTCTTT,CASSEAISSGLAFF
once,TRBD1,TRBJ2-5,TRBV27,TGTGCCAGCAGTTACAGGGGGCCTGGCCAAGAGACCCAGTACTTC,CASSYRGPGQETQYF
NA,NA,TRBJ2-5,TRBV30,TGTGCCTGGGGCGTCTCCCGAGGGGAGACCCAGTACTTC,CAWGVSRGETQYF
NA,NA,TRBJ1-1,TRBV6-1,TGTGCCAGCAGTGACCAGGCGACTGGGGCAGCTTTCTTT,CASSDQATGAAFF
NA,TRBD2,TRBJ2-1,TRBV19,TGTGCCAGTAGCCCCATCCGAGGGGCGGGGGGGCCGCAGTTCTTC,CASSPIRGAGGPQFF
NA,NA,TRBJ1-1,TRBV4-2,TGTGCCAGCAGCTGGCCGGACACTGAAGCTTTCTTT,CASSWPDTEAFF
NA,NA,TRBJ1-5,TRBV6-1,TGTGCCAGCAGCCCAGGGGCCCTTAATCAGCCCCAGCATTTT,CASSPGALNQPQHF
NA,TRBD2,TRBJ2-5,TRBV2,TGTGCCAGCAGAGAACTAGCGGGAGACATGGAGACCCAGTACTTC,CASRELAGDMETQYF
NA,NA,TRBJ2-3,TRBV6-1,TGTGCCAGTACAGTCTCCCTCACAGATACGCAGTATTTT,CASTVSLTDTQYF
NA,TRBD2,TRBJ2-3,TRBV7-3,TGTGCCAGCAGCTTGTCCCAGCGGGGGGTCACAGATACGCAGTATTTT,CASSLSQRGVTDTQYF
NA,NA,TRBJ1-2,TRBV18,TGTGCCAGCTCACCCGCAGGGAGGTATGGCTACACCTTC,CASSPAGRYGYTF
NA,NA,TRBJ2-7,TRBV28,TGTGCCAGCAGTTTTGGCTACGAGCAGTACTTC,CASSFGYEQYF
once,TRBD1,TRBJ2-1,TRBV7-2,TGTGCCAGCAGCTCGACAGGGAACGAGCAGTTCTTC,CASSSTGNEQFF
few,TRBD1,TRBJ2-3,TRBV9,TGTGCCAGCAGCGGGGGAGGTGGCAGGGACAGGGTAGATACGCAGTATTTT,CASSGGGGRDRVDTQYF
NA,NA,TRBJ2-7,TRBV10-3,TGTGCCATCAGTGTGGTATCCTACTCCTACGAGCAGTACTTC,CAISVVSYSYEQYF